Listed below are T cell receptor beta chains from one sample, sequenced in a study of blood T cell repertoires in COVID-19. This table comes from immunoSEQ multiplex PCR, and its TCRdb copy is limited to in-frame clones, with some not included. The sample records hundreds of thousands of clones, roughly 85% being singletons. What was sequenced was PBMCs or T cells enriched from blood (not recorded which). The receptors here all came from a middle-aged woman who had been exposed to COVID-19. Each CDR3 is given with its conserved first and last residue. A D gene is named only where the DNA matches it firmly. Only part of the rows carry a size: once, few, many, or a class if the clone is expanded.

D gene: TRBD1
clone size: -
V gene: TRBV4-1
J gene: TRBJ1-2
CDR3 DNA: TGCGCCAGCAGCCCAGGGACAGGTCTCGAGGGCTATGGCTACACCTTC
CDR3 protein: CASSPGTGLEGYGYTF

D gene: -
clone size: few
V gene: TRBV25-1
J gene: TRBJ2-1
CDR3 DNA: TGTGCCAGCGGCCGGGATTTCAATGAGCAGTTCTTC
CDR3 protein: CASGRDFNEQFF

D gene: -
clone size: -
V gene: TRBV2
J gene: TRBJ2-5
CDR3 DNA: TGTGCCAGCACGGGCTCTTCAGGGATACTCGGGGGAACCCAGTACTTC
CDR3 protein: CASTGSSGILGGTQYF

D gene: -
clone size: -
V gene: TRBV5-1
J gene: TRBJ1-4
CDR3 DNA: TGCGCCAGCAGCCCGAGTGGGGCGGGGGAAAAACTGTTTTTT
CDR3 protein: CASSPSGAGEKLFF

D gene: TRBD1
clone size: -
V gene: TRBV6-2/TRBV6-3
J gene: TRBJ1-2
CDR3 DNA: TGTGCCAGCAGTTACGGACAGGGGCTAGTAGGTGGCTACACCTTC
CDR3 protein: CASSYGQGLVGGYTF

D gene: TRBD2
clone size: -
V gene: TRBV2
J gene: TRBJ2-1
CDR3 DNA: TGTGCCAGCAAGACTAGCGGGGGGCTGGATGAGCAGTTCTTC
CDR3 protein: CASKTSGGLDEQFF

D gene: -
clone size: -
V gene: TRBV2
J gene: TRBJ1-6
CDR3 DNA: TGTGCCAGCAGTGTCAACGGAGGATCGAATAATTCACCCCTCCACTTT
CDR3 protein: CASSVNGGSNNSPLHF

D gene: TRBD2
clone size: -
V gene: TRBV6-6
J gene: TRBJ2-5
CDR3 DNA: TGTGCCAGCAGTTTGTCTAGCGGGGGGGGAGAGACCCAGTACTTC
CDR3 protein: CASSLSSGGGETQYF

D gene: TRBD1
clone size: few
V gene: TRBV6-5
J gene: TRBJ1-5
CDR3 DNA: TGTGCCAGCAGCCGATCCGGGACAGGGGGACAGCCCCAGCATTTT
CDR3 protein: CASSRSGTGGQPQHF

D gene: TRBD1
clone size: once
V gene: TRBV4-2
J gene: TRBJ1-5
CDR3 DNA: TGTGCCAGCAGCCAAGAAGTGGGGCAGGGGGCAACCCAGCATTTT
CDR3 protein: CASSQEVGQGATQHF

D gene: TRBD1
clone size: -
V gene: TRBV18
J gene: TRBJ1-6
CDR3 DNA: TGTGCCAGCTCACAAACTCTTAACAGGGGTCCTAATTCACCCCTCCACTTT
CDR3 protein: CASSQTLNRGPNSPLHF

D gene: -
clone size: -
V gene: TRBV9
J gene: TRBJ1-1
CDR3 DNA: TGTGCCAGCAGCGTAGGTGGCAGGGGGAACACTGAAGCTTTCTTT
CDR3 protein: CASSVGGRGNTEAFF

D gene: -
clone size: once
V gene: TRBV4-3
J gene: TRBJ1-2
CDR3 DNA: TGCGCCAGCAGCCAAGATCAGGTGGGAGCTAACTATGGCTACACCTTC
CDR3 protein: CASSQDQVGANYGYTF

D gene: -
clone size: -
V gene: TRBV9
J gene: TRBJ2-2
CDR3 DNA: TGTGCCAGCAGCGTAGGAGCAGGGAACACCGGGGAGCTGTTTTTT
CDR3 protein: CASSVGAGNTGELFF

D gene: -
clone size: -
V gene: TRBV11-2
J gene: TRBJ1-6
CDR3 DNA: TGTGCCAGCAGCTTTAAGGGGAGGAGTGCACCCCTCCACTTT
CDR3 protein: CASSFKGRSAPLHF

D gene: -
clone size: few
V gene: TRBV27
J gene: TRBJ2-7
CDR3 DNA: TGTGCCAGCAGTTTATCTTCTCAGACCTACGAGCAGTACTTC
CDR3 protein: CASSLSSQTYEQYF

D gene: -
clone size: -
V gene: TRBV6-5
J gene: TRBJ2-3
CDR3 DNA: TGTGCCAGCGCAGAGTCGGGGAGGATCACAGATACGCAGTATTTT
CDR3 protein: CASAESGRITDTQYF

D gene: TRBD1
clone size: -
V gene: TRBV24-1
J gene: TRBJ2-1
CDR3 DNA: TGTGCCACCAGTGGCCAGGGGGTAATTCATGAGCAGTTCTTC
CDR3 protein: CATSGQGVIHEQFF

D gene: -
clone size: few
V gene: TRBV5-1
J gene: TRBJ1-3
CDR3 DNA: TGCGCCAGCAGCTTAGGGGACTTTGGAAACACCATATATTTT
CDR3 protein: CASSLGDFGNTIYF

D gene: TRBD1
clone size: many
V gene: TRBV7-2
J gene: TRBJ1-4
CDR3 DNA: TGTGCCAGCAGCATCAGACAGGGGAATGAAAAACTGTTTTTT
CDR3 protein: CASSIRQGNEKLFF

D gene: TRBD2
clone size: -
V gene: TRBV7-2
J gene: TRBJ2-1
CDR3 DNA: TGTGCCAGCAGCTATGGGACTAGCGGGGGGGAGATCTTC
CDR3 protein: CASSYGTSGGEIF

D gene: TRBD1
clone size: -
V gene: TRBV18
J gene: TRBJ2-3
CDR3 DNA: TGTGCCAGCTCACCGGGGACAGGGGGAGATACGCAGTATTTT
CDR3 protein: CASSPGTGGDTQYF

D gene: -
clone size: -
V gene: TRBV21-1
J gene: TRBJ2-3
CDR3 DNA: TGTGCCAGCAAAAAATTACCCCAGCGGGGGGCCCCAGATACGCAGTATTTT
CDR3 protein: CASKKLPQRGAPDTQYF

D gene: TRBD1
clone size: -
V gene: TRBV5-1
J gene: TRBJ2-6
CDR3 DNA: TGCGCCAGCAGCCGGGACGGGACAGGGGGCACTGGGGCCAACGTCCTGACTTTC
CDR3 protein: CASSRDGTGGTGANVLTF

D gene: -
clone size: -
V gene: TRBV19
J gene: TRBJ2-5
CDR3 DNA: TGTGCCAGTAGTATAGGAACTAACCAAGAGACCCAGTACTTC
CDR3 protein: CASSIGTNQETQYF

D gene: TRBD2
clone size: -
V gene: TRBV7-3
J gene: TRBJ2-1
CDR3 DNA: TGTGCCAGCAGCCCAACCCCGACTAGCGGGGGCGGTGAGCAGTTCTTC
CDR3 protein: CASSPTPTSGGGEQFF

D gene: -
clone size: -
V gene: TRBV7-2
J gene: TRBJ1-2
CDR3 DNA: TGTGCCAGCAGTCAGAGGATTGGGGGCTCTAACTATGGCTACACCTTC
CDR3 protein: CASSQRIGGSNYGYTF

D gene: TRBD2
clone size: -
V gene: TRBV5-6
J gene: TRBJ2-3
CDR3 DNA: TGTGCCAGCAGCTTTTGGCGGGGGGGCACAGATACGCAGTATTTT
CDR3 protein: CASSFWRGGTDTQYF

D gene: TRBD1
clone size: -
V gene: TRBV30
J gene: TRBJ1-1
CDR3 DNA: TGTGCCTGGGATAGACAGGGGGCGATTGGCACTGAAGCTTTCTTT
CDR3 protein: CAWDRQGAIGTEAFF

D gene: TRBD1
clone size: -
V gene: TRBV7-2
J gene: TRBJ1-4
CDR3 DNA: TGTGCCAGCAGCCTCGCGAGACAGGGGGTCTATGAAAAACTGTTTTTT
CDR3 protein: CASSLARQGVYEKLFF

D gene: TRBD1
clone size: -
V gene: TRBV6-5
J gene: TRBJ1-1
CDR3 DNA: TGTGCCAGCAGTTACCCCACAGGGGATGGTGAAGCTTTCTTT
CDR3 protein: CASSYPTGDGEAFF

D gene: -
clone size: -
V gene: TRBV5-1
J gene: TRBJ1-1
CDR3 DNA: TGCGCCAGCAGCTTGGTTTCGGACACTGAAGCTTTCTTT
CDR3 protein: CASSLVSDTEAFF

D gene: TRBD1
clone size: -
V gene: TRBV4-3
J gene: TRBJ2-7
CDR3 DNA: TGCGCCAGCAGCCACAGGGGGTCCCACGAGCAGTACTTC
CDR3 protein: CASSHRGSHEQYF

D gene: -
clone size: -
V gene: TRBV7-2
J gene: TRBJ2-3
CDR3 DNA: TGTGCCAGCAGCTTAGATTCCTGGACTCTCGGCGGCACAGATACGCAGTATTTT
CDR3 protein: CASSLDSWTLGGTDTQYF

D gene: TRBD1
clone size: few
V gene: TRBV4-3
J gene: TRBJ2-5
CDR3 DNA: TGCGCCAGCAGCTCGCGACAGGGGAGAGAGACCCAGTACTTC
CDR3 protein: CASSSRQGRETQYF

D gene: -
clone size: -
V gene: TRBV19
J gene: TRBJ1-3
CDR3 DNA: TGTGCCAGTAGTAACGGTAACTCTGGAAACACCATATATTTT
CDR3 protein: CASSNGNSGNTIYF

D gene: -
clone size: -
V gene: TRBV27
J gene: TRBJ1-5
CDR3 DNA: TGTGCCAGCAGTTCCAACAGGGAAGTTCAGCCCCAGCATTTT
CDR3 protein: CASSSNREVQPQHF

D gene: -
clone size: -
V gene: TRBV18
J gene: TRBJ1-6
CDR3 DNA: TGTGCCAGCTCACCACTCGGGGGTGCCGATTATAATTCACCCCTCCACTTT
CDR3 protein: CASSPLGGADYNSPLHF

D gene: -
clone size: -
V gene: TRBV28
J gene: TRBJ1-2
CDR3 DNA: TGTGCCAGCAGTTTTTACTCTAACTATGGCTACACCTTC
CDR3 protein: CASSFYSNYGYTF

D gene: TRBD1
clone size: -
V gene: TRBV7-2
J gene: TRBJ1-2
CDR3 DNA: TGTGCCAGCAGCTTAGCCCCAGGGGGGCTCTATGGCTACACCTTC
CDR3 protein: CASSLAPGGLYGYTF

D gene: TRBD1
clone size: few
V gene: TRBV5-5
J gene: TRBJ1-2
CDR3 DNA: TGTGCCAGCAGCTTGGCAAGGACAGGACCCTATGGCTACACCTTC
CDR3 protein: CASSLARTGPYGYTF

D gene: TRBD1
clone size: few
V gene: TRBV2
J gene: TRBJ2-7
CDR3 DNA: TGTGCCAGCAGAGGGGACAGCTCCTACGAGCAGTACTTC
CDR3 protein: CASRGDSSYEQYF

D gene: TRBD1
clone size: once
V gene: TRBV27
J gene: TRBJ1-2
CDR3 DNA: TGTGCCAGCTCAGGGGGCATGGGTTGGGGCTACACCTTC
CDR3 protein: CASSGGMGWGYTF

D gene: TRBD1
clone size: -
V gene: TRBV5-1
J gene: TRBJ2-3
CDR3 DNA: TGCGCCAGCCGTAAAGGGTTGGACAGGGCCCCCACAGATACGCAGTATTTT
CDR3 protein: CASRKGLDRAPTDTQYF

D gene: -
clone size: -
V gene: TRBV1
J gene: TRBJ1-2
CDR3 DNA: TGCACCAGCAGCACCCCTGGGACAGGGAAGAATGGCTACACCTTC
CDR3 protein: CTSSTPGTGKNGYTF

D gene: -
clone size: -
V gene: TRBV5-8
J gene: TRBJ2-1
CDR3 DNA: TGTGCCAGCAGCTTGCTCTCTCTTGCGGGGAGCTCCTACAATGAGCAGTTCTTC
CDR3 protein: CASSLLSLAGSSYNEQFF

D gene: TRBD2
clone size: -
V gene: TRBV5-1
J gene: TRBJ2-1
CDR3 DNA: TGCGCCAGCAGCCCCTTAGCGGGGAGCTCCTACAATGAGCAGTTCTTC
CDR3 protein: CASSPLAGSSYNEQFF

D gene: -
clone size: -
V gene: TRBV6-2/TRBV6-3
J gene: TRBJ1-1
CDR3 DNA: TGTGCCAGCAGTTACTCGGGGGGAGCTGAAGCTTTCTTT
CDR3 protein: CASSYSGGAEAFF

D gene: -
clone size: -
V gene: TRBV6-2/TRBV6-3
J gene: TRBJ1-2
CDR3 DNA: TGTGCCAGCAGTTATACGGCTAACTATGGCTACACCTTC
CDR3 protein: CASSYTANYGYTF

D gene: TRBD1
clone size: -
V gene: TRBV28
J gene: TRBJ1-1
CDR3 DNA: TGTGCCAGCAGTCTGGGACAGGGAAGGACTGAAGCTTTCTTT
CDR3 protein: CASSLGQGRTEAFF